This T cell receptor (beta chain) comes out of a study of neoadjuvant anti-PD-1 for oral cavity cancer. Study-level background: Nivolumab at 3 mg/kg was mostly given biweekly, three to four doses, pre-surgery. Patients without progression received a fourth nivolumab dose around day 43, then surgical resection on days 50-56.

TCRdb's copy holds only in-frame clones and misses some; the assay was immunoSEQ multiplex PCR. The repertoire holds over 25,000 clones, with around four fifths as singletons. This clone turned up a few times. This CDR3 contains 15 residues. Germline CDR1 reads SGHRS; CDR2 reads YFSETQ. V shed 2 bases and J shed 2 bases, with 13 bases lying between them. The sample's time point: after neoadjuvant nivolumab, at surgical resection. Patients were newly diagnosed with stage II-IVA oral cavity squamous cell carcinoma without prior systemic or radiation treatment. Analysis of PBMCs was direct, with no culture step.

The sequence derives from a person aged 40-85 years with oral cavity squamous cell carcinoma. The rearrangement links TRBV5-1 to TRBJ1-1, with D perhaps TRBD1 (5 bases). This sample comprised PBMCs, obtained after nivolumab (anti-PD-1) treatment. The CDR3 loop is CASSFVRGRNTEAFF. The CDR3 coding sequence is TGCGCCAGCAGCTTCGTACGGGGGAGAAACACTGAAGCTTTCTTT.